This is a list of T cell receptor beta chains from one sample in a study of blood T cell repertoires in COVID-19. The data were produced by immunoSEQ multiplex PCR, yet TCRdb's version contains in-frame clones alone and is incomplete. The sample yields roughly 300,000 clones, roughly 90% seen once. The sequencing sample was made of PBMCs or T cells enriched from blood (not recorded which). The receptors come from a woman aged 40 to 49 with acute COVID-19. The CDR3 runs from the conserved cysteine through the conserved F or W. The D gene is left open where the match is weak. Expanded clones are given a class, and other clones once, few, many or no size at all.

DNA,CDR3,D,size,V,J
TGTGCCAGCAGCCATTTGGGGGCTGGCTACACCTTC,CASSHLGAGYTF,-,-,TRBV3-1/TRBV3-2,TRBJ1-2
TGTGCCAGCAGCTTGACACCCAGCTCCTACAATGAGCAGTTCTTC,CASSLTPSSYNEQFF,-,once,TRBV5-5,TRBJ2-1
TGTGCCAGCAGTTACTCGGGTGGAGGCGCTAACTATGGCTACACCTTC,CASSYSGGGANYGYTF,-,-,TRBV6-5,TRBJ1-2
TGTGCCTGGGGAATAGGACACCATAACACTGAAGCTTTCTTT,CAWGIGHHNTEAFF,-,-,TRBV30,TRBJ1-1
TGTGCCAGCAGCGACAGTGGCAATCAGCCCCAGCATTTT,CASSDSGNQPQHF,-,-,TRBV6-5,TRBJ1-5
TGTGCCAGCAGCTTCTTAACGACAAGCCTCTTTGCAACTAATGAAAAACTGTTTTTT,CASSFLTTSLFATNEKLFF,-,-,TRBV7-6,TRBJ1-4
TGTGCCAGCAGTTACTCGGACAGGTCCCTCCAAGAGACCCAGTACTTC,CASSYSDRSLQETQYF,TRBD1,-,TRBV6-6,TRBJ2-5
TGTGCCAGCAGTCTGCTACAGGGTGGAGCTTTCTTT,CASSLLQGGAFF,-,-,TRBV28,TRBJ1-1
TGTGCCAGCAGCTTGACAGGGCCCTCCACTGAAGCTTTCTTT,CASSLTGPSTEAFF,-,-,TRBV5-6,TRBJ1-1
TGTGCCAGCAGCCTACTAGCGGGGGGGTTCGCGAACACCGGGGAGCTGTTTTTT,CASSLLAGGFANTGELFF,TRBD2,-,TRBV7-3,TRBJ2-2
TGTGCCACCAGTGATTACGACAGGGGGGGTGGCTACACCTTC,CATSDYDRGGGYTF,TRBD1,-,TRBV24-1,TRBJ1-2
TGTGCCAGCAGCTACAGGGGAACCTACGAGCAGTACTTC,CASSYRGTYEQYF,TRBD1,once,TRBV5-4,TRBJ2-7
TGTGCCACCAGCAGCCGGGACAGGGGGCTTACGTCACCCTACAATGAGCAGTTCTTC,CATSSRDRGLTSPYNEQFF,TRBD1,-,TRBV15,TRBJ2-1
TGCGCCAGCAGCCAAGCCCGGGACAGGGGTTACTCACCCCTCCACTTT,CASSQARDRGYSPLHF,TRBD1,-,TRBV4-3,TRBJ1-6
TGTGCCAGCAGCGCGCAAACCCTGACCGGGGAGCTGTTTTTT,CASSAQTLTGELFF,-,-,TRBV7-2,TRBJ2-2
TGCAGCGTCTCCCAGGGGACGGTGGGTTCACCCCTCCACTTT,CSVSQGTVGSPLHF,-,-,TRBV29-1,TRBJ1-6
TGTGCCAGCAGCTTAGGCGGGATACAGACCCAGTACTTC,CASSLGGIQTQYF,-,-,TRBV11-3,TRBJ2-5